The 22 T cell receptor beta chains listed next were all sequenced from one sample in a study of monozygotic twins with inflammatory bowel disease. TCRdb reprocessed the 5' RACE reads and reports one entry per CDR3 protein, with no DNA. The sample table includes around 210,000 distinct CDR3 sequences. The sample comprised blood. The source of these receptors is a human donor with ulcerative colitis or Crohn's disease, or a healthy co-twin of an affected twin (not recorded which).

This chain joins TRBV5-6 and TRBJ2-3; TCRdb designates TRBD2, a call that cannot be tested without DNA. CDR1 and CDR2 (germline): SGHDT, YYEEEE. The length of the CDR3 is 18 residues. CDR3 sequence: CASSLRRLGKLAGNTQYF.

CDR3 in amino acids: CASSQRPGEQFF. The chain joins TRBV3-1 to TRBJ2-1; TCRdb gives TRBD2 as the D gene, but with no DNA this cannot be confirmed. This CDR3 contains 12 residues. Per the germline V gene, CDR1 is LGHDT and CDR2 is YNNKEL (reference sequence).

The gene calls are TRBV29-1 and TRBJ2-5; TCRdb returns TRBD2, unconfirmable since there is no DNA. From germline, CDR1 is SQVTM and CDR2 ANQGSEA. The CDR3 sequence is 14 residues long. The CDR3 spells CSVAPLAGQETQYF.

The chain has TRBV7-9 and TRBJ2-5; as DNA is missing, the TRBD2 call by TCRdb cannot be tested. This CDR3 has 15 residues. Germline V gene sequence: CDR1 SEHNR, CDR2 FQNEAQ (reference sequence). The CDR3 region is CASSSRSGRVETQYF.

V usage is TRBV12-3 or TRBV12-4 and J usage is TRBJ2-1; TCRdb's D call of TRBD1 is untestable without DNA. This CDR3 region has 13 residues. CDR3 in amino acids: CASSDGGGDEQFF.

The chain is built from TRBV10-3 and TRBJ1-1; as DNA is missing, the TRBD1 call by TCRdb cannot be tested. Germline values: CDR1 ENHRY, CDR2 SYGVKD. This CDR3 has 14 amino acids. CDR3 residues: CAISGGQGITEAFF.

CDR3 sequence reads: CASSLGRQENEQFF. This chain uses TRBV7-2 with TRBJ2-1. Germline assignment: CDR1 SGHTA and CDR2 FQGNSA. The CDR3 is 14 amino acids. The whole variable domain, filled in from reference TRBV7-2 and TRBJ2-1, reads GAGVSQSPSNKVTEKGKDVELRCDPISGHTALYWYRQSLGQGLEFLIYFQGNSAPDKSGLPSDRFSAERTGGSVSTLTIQRTQQEDSAVYLCASSLGRQENEQFFGPGTRLTVL.

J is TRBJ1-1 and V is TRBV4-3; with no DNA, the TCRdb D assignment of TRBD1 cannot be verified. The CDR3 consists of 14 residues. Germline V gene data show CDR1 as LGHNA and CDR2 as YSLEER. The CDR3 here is CASSQDRGGTEAFF.

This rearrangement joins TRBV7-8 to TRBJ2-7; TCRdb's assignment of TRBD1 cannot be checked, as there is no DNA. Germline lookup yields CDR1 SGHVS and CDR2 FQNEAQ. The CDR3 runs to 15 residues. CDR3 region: CASSLDRDRVHEQYF.

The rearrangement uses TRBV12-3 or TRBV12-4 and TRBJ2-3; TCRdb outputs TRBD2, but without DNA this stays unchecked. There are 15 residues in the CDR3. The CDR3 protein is CASSSLAGGADTQYF.

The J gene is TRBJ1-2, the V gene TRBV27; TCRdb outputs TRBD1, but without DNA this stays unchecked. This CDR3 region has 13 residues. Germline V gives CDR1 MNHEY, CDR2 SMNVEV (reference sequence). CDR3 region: CASRPDRIGGYTF.

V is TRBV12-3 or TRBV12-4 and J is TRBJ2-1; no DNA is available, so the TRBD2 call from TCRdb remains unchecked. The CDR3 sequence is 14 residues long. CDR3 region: CASRGLARDNEQFF.

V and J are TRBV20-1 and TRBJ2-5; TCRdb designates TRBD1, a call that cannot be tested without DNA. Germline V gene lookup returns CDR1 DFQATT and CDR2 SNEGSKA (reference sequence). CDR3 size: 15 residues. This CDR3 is CSAEGVAASRETQYF.

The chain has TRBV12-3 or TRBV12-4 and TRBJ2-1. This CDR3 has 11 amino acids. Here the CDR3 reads CASTQSNEQFF.

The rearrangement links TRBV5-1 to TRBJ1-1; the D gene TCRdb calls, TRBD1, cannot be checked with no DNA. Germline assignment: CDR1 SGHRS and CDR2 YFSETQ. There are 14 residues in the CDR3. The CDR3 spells CASSFFQGGTEAFF.

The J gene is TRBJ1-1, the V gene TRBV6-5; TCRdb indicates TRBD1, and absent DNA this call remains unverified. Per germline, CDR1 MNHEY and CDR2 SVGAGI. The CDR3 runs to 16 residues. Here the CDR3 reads CASSSGGTMRNTEAFF.

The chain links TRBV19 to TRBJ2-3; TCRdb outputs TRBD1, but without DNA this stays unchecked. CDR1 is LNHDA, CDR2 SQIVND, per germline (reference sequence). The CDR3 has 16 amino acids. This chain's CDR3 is CASSIGGLKRTDTQYF. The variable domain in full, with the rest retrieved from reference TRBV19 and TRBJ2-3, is DGGITQSPKYLFRKEGQNVTLSCEQNLNHDAMYWYRQDPGQGLRLIYYSQIVNDFQKGDIAEGYSVSREKKESFPLTVTSAQKNPTAFYLCASSIGGLKRTDTQYFGPGTRLTVL.

This CDR3 is CASSSGLAGYTGELFF. V usage is TRBV7-9 and J usage is TRBJ2-2; without DNA, the TCRdb call of TRBD2 cannot be checked. This CDR3 is built from 16 residues. CDR1 and CDR2 (germline): SEHNR, FQNEAQ (reference sequence).

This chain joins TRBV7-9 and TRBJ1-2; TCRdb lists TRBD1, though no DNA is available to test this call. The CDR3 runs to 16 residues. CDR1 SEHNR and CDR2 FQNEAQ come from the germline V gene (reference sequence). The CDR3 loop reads CASSRLRGQLSGGYTF.

CDR3 loop: CSALYETSADTQYF. This chain links TRBV20-1 with TRBJ2-3. CDR3 size: 14 residues. Per germline, CDR1 DFQATT and CDR2 SNEGSKA (reference sequence).

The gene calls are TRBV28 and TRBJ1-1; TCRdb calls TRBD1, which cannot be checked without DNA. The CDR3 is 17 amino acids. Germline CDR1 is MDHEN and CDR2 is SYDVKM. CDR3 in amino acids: CASSLGPGDIMNTEAFF.

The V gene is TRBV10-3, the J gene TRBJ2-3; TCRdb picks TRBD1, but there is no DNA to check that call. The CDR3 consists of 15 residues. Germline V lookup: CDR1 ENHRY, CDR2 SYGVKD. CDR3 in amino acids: CAISESHGGTDTQYF.